One and the same sample provided the 30 T cell receptor beta chains below, sequenced in a study of blood T cell repertoires in COVID-19. Some clones are missing from TCRdb's copy, which holds only in-frame ones; the method was immunoSEQ multiplex PCR. This table has about 200,000 clones, under 90% appearing once. Sequencing was performed on peripheral blood. The receptors were gathered from a man aged 60 to 75 who had recovered from COVID-19.

V gene TRBV7-2 combines with J gene TRBJ1-6, with TRBD1 identical over 8 bases. The trim removed 5 bases at V and 6 bases at J, leaving 6 bases unmatched. Germline lookup yields CDR1 SGHTA and CDR2 FQGNSA. The CDR3 has 15 residues. The CDR3 sequence: CASSATGAGNSPLHF. As DNA, the CDR3 is TGTGCCAGCAGCGCGACAGGGGCCGGTAATTCACCCCTCCACTTT.

The V call is TRBV28, the J call TRBJ2-3; 11 bases match TRBD2. Trimming cost V 7 bases and J 6 bases; bases outside gene matches: 9. In germline, CDR1 is MDHEN, CDR2 SYDVKM. The CDR3 covers 15 residues. The DNA of the CDR3 is TGTGCCAGCACTGATGCTAGCGGGAGGTTGGATACGCAGTATTTT. It codes for CASTDASGRLDTQYF.

The chain is built from TRBV2 and TRBJ2-7; TRBD1 is a possible D gene (5 bases). This CDR3 has 15 residues. V was shortened by 3 bases and J by 7 bases, with 19 bases between the two germline ends. Germline values: CDR1 SNHLY, CDR2 FYNNEI. DNA for the CDR3: TGTGCCAGCAGTGAGGCAGGGCCCTATCTCGGGGAGCAGTACTTC. Translation: CASSEAGPYLGEQYF.

In its sample, this clone was seen once. The chain combines TRBV6-2 or TRBV6-3 with TRBJ2-7; no firm D call. V shed 2 bases and J shed 6 bases, with 11 bases lying between them. The CDR3 totals 13 residues. Germline loops: CDR1 MNHEY, CDR2 SVGEGT. This CDR3 is CASSYHPSSEQYF. The CDR3 DNA reads as TGTGCCAGCAGTTACCACCCCTCCAGCGAGCAGTACTTC.

The gene calls are TRBV2 and TRBJ1-2, with 10 nucleotides matching TRBD1. CDR3 length: 14 residues. Looked up from germline, CDR1 is SNHLY and CDR2 is FYNNEI. Unmatched junction bases numbered 10, after V lost 8 bases and J lost 7 bases. DNA for the CDR3: TGTGCCAGCGGAAGCCTCGACAGGGGGCCTGGCTACACCTTC. Encoded protein: CASGSLDRGPGYTF.

The V and J genes are TRBV9 and TRBJ1-1, with 10 nucleotides matching TRBD1. Per germline, CDR1 SGDLS and CDR2 YYNGEE. V shed 4 bases and J 10 bases; nucleotides not matched to a gene: 7. The CDR3 length is 13 residues. The CDR3 sequence: CASSPDRGSGAFF. As DNA, the CDR3 is TGTGCCAGCAGCCCGGACAGGGGGTCTGGAGCTTTCTTT.

The V call is TRBV20-1, the J call TRBJ1-1; tentatively, D is TRBD1 (5 bases). The CDR3 length is 11 residues. Trimming removed 3 bases at V and 8 bases at J, with 10 bases between. CDR1 is DFQATT and CDR2 is SNEGSKA in the germline V gene (reference sequence). CDR3 nucleotide sequence: TGCAGTGCTAGTCGCCAGGGCGAAGCTTTCTTT. Protein sequence: CSASRQGEAFF.

The chain couples TRBV15 to TRBJ1-4; 7 bases are shared with TRBD1. J lost 3 bases, V lost 4 bases, and 2 bases had no gene match. Germline V gene lookup returns CDR1 LNHNV and CDR2 YYDKDF (reference sequence). This CDR3 contains 14 residues. The CDR3 nucleotides read TGTGCCACCAGCACAGGGGGAGCTAATGAAAAACTGTTTTTT. Its translation is CATSTGGANEKLFF.

The chain employs TRBV5-1 and TRBJ1-1; D might be TRBD1 (6 bases). Trimming left V 0 bases short and J 4 bases short, with 10 bases between. The CDR3 is 14 residues long. Germline loops: CDR1 SGHRS, CDR2 YFSETQ. The CDR3 bases are TGCGCCAGCAGCTTGGAAGGGGGAGTCACTGAAGCTTTCTTT. Its protein product is CASSLEGGVTEAFF.

This chain joins TRBV9 and TRBJ2-3; D might be TRBD2 (5 bases). CDR3 size: 17 residues. Germline CDR1 SGDLS, CDR2 YYNGEE. V shed 7 bases and J shed 5 bases, with 26 bases lying between them. CDR3 amino acids: CASARSVISGKGDTQYF. DNA of the CDR3: TGTGCCAGCGCACGCAGCGTAATCAGCGGAAAGGGAGATACGCAGTATTTT.

This chain connects TRBV4-3 to TRBJ1-3; the D is unclear. Germline CDR1 and CDR2: LGHNA and YSLEER. The CDR3 is 17 amino acids. Deletions cut 0 bases from V and 4 bases from J, with 16 bases between. CDR3 sequence reads: CASSQDTGKEGGNTIYF. The CDR3 region has the DNA TGCGCCAGCAGCCAAGATACCGGGAAAGAAGGGGGAAACACCATATATTTT.

This clone came up once. CDR3 nucleotides: TGTGCCAGCAGCCCAGGACTAGCGGGCGCCTTAACTACGCAGTATTTT. Translation gives CASSPGLAGALTTQYF. The J gene is TRBJ2-3, the V gene TRBV14, with 11 bases identical to TRBD2. CDR3 length equals 16 residues. After removal of 4 bases from V and 8 bases from J, the junction contained 11 bases not matched to a gene. Germline-derived CDR1 and CDR2 are SGHDN and FVKESK. The complete variable domain, with remaining parts taken from reference TRBV14 and TRBJ2-3, reads EAGVTQFPSHSVIEKGQTVTLRCDPISGHDNLYWYRRVMGKEIKFLLHFVKESKQDESGMPNNRFLAERTGGTYSTLKVQPAELEDSGVYFCASSPGLAGALTTQYFGPGTRLTVL.

Written as DNA, the CDR3 is TGTGCCAGCAGCTTACAGACTAGCGGGATCTCCTACGAGCAGTACTTC. Encoded protein: CASSLQTSGISYEQYF. The genes are TRBV11-2 and TRBJ2-7; TRBD2 agrees at 11 bases. Germline V gene lookup returns CDR1 SGHAT and CDR2 FQNNGV. J was trimmed by 0 bases and V by 2 bases; bases with no gene match: 3. The CDR3 spans 16 residues. The variable domain in full, completed from reference TRBV11-2 and TRBJ2-7, reads EAGVAQSPRYKIIEKRQSVAFWCNPISGHATLYWYQQILGQGPKLLIQFQNNGVVDDSQLPKDRFSAERLKGVDSTLKIQPAKLEDSAVYLCASSLQTSGISYEQYFGPGTRLTVT.

This chain links TRBV6-2 or TRBV6-3 with TRBJ2-7; TRBD1 might be the D (6 bases). The V end lost 5 bases, the J end lost 7 bases, and 15 bases lay between the germline ends. From germline, CDR1 is MNHEY and CDR2 SVGEGT. This CDR3 is built from 13 residues. The chain's CDR3 is CASSSRTRGEQYF. The CDR3, as DNA: TGTGCCAGCAGTAGTCGAACTAGGGGGGAGCAGTACTTC.

The chain has TRBV5-6 and TRBJ1-5, with D possibly being TRBD1 (6 bases). The V gene's germline CDR1 is SGHDT and CDR2 YYEEEE. V was pared by 0 bases and J by 1 base, with 11 bases between. CDR3 length: 16 amino acids. CDR3 sequence reads: CASSLEGDKSNQPQHF. The CDR3 DNA follows: TGTGCCAGCAGCTTGGAGGGGGACAAGAGCAATCAGCCCCAGCATTTT.

V gene TRBV19 combines with J gene TRBJ1-2, with 9 bases that match TRBD1. The CDR3 consists of 16 residues. Trimming cost V 6 bases and J 2 bases; bases outside gene matches: 10. From germline, CDR1 is LNHDA and CDR2 SQIVND (reference sequence). The CDR3 DNA is TGTGCCAGTAGATTTCGACCGGGACAGGGAAACTATGGCTACACCTTC. The encoded protein is CASRFRPGQGNYGYTF.

The chain links TRBV7-2 to TRBJ2-1, with a tentative D call TRBD2 (6 bases). Trimming stripped 1 base from V and 7 bases from J, with 11 bases between. Germline V gene sequence: CDR1 SGHTA, CDR2 FQGNSA. The CDR3 is made up of 14 amino acids. The CDR3 bases are TGTGCCAGCAGCTTAGGGCTAGCGCCAAATGAGCAGTTCTTC. It codes for CASSLGLAPNEQFF.

The chain recombines TRBV6-5 with TRBJ1-3; 8 bases line up with TRBD1. Germline-derived CDR1 and CDR2 are MNHEY and SVGAGI. J lost 1 base, V lost 4 bases, and 6 bases had no gene match. The CDR3 runs 16 residues. The CDR3 DNA sequence: TGTGCCAGCAGTTCCATGACAGGGGAGTCTGGAAACACCATATATTTT. Translated: CASSSMTGESGNTIYF.

This chain links TRBV15 with TRBJ2-7, with 8 bases fitting TRBD1. This CDR3 region has 15 residues. CDR1 LNHNV and CDR2 YYDKDF come from the germline V gene (reference sequence). With V trimmed by 4 bases and J by 2 bases, 7 bases remained unmatched. The DNA for the CDR3 is TGTGCCACCAGCAAAGGACAGGGCTCCCCCTACGAGCAGTACTTC. Amino acid sequence: CATSKGQGSPYEQYF.

The chain links TRBV7-3 to TRBJ1-3; D perhaps matches TRBD1 (5 bases). Germline V CDR1 and CDR2: SGHTA, FQGTGA. Trimming took 5 bases from V and 4 from J, leaving 15 bases between them. This CDR3 spans 15 amino acids. The CDR3 sequence: CASSPRGGSGNTIYF. The CDR3 DNA reads as TGTGCCAGCAGCCCCCGTGGGGGGTCCGGAAACACCATATATTTT.

This clone was counted a single time. As DNA, the CDR3 is TGTGCCAGCAGTGAGGTAGCGGGATCAGCAGATACGCAGTATTTT. This translates into CASSEVAGSADTQYF. The chain employs TRBV2 and TRBJ2-3, with TRBD2 matching 8 bases. After removal of 3 bases from V and 4 bases from J, the junction contained 6 bases not matched to a gene. From germline, CDR1 is SNHLY and CDR2 FYNNEI. The CDR3 runs to 15 residues.

The chain has TRBV3-1 (or the pseudogene TRBV3-2) and TRBJ2-3; TRBD1 matches 9 bases. This CDR3 is 15 amino acids long. CDR1 is LGHDT, CDR2 YNNKEL, per germline (reference sequence). Trimming at V came to 0 bases and at J to 4 bases, leaving 2 bases not matched to a gene. The CDR3 sequence: CASSQDRTGADTQYF. The CDR3 DNA is TGTGCCAGCAGCCAAGATAGGACAGGGGCAGATACGCAGTATTTT.

V usage is TRBV27 and J usage is TRBJ2-3; 11 positions match TRBD1. CDR3 length: 22 amino acids. V shed 0 bases and J 1 base; nucleotides not matched to a gene: 18. Germline V lookup: CDR1 MNHEY, CDR2 SMNVEV (reference sequence). The CDR3 spells CASSLSILGLLGTGGGTDTQYF. In DNA form, the CDR3 reads TGTGCCAGCAGTTTATCTATCCTGGGTCTATTAGGGACAGGGGGTGGCACAGATACGCAGTATTTT.

The chain carries TRBV28 and TRBJ2-3, with D possibly being TRBD2 (5 bases). The V end was cut by 5 bases, the J end by 6 bases, with 15 bases between. Germline-derived CDR1 and CDR2 are MDHEN and SYDVKM. The CDR3 consists of 14 residues. CDR3 sequence reads: CASSLSGSKDTQYF. Written as DNA, the CDR3 is TGTGCCAGCAGTCTCTCGGGAAGCAAGGATACGCAGTATTTT.

The chain employs TRBV7-2 and TRBJ2-7, with 8 bases identical to TRBD2. The germline V gene encodes CDR1 SGHTA and CDR2 FQGNSA. The CDR3 has 14 residues. V was pared by 1 base and J by 3 bases, with 2 bases of the junction left unmatched. The DNA for the CDR3 is TGTGCCAGCAGCTTAGTAGCGGGACTCTACGAGCAGTACTTC. Protein sequence: CASSLVAGLYEQYF.

V is TRBV19 and J is TRBJ2-7; possible D gene TRBD2, 5 bases. Germline V gives CDR1 LNHDA, CDR2 SQIVND (reference sequence). The CDR3 contains 14 residues. V dropped 8 bases and J dropped 3 bases, with 17 bases sitting between them. CDR3 sequence reads: CASGPTGVFYEQYF. The CDR3 coding sequence is TGTGCCAGTGGCCCCACCGGGGTCTTCTACGAGCAGTACTTC.

The CDR3 nucleotides are TGTGCCAGCAGCGTCTTGGGGGGTAGCGGGAGCGGGAATGAGCAGTTCTTC. Translation gives CASSVLGGSGSGNEQFF. The gene calls are TRBV9 and TRBJ2-1; TRBD2 matches 9 bases. Germline-derived CDR1 and CDR2 are SGDLS and YYNGEE. This CDR3 region has 17 residues. J gave up 7 bases and V 2 bases, and 13 bases lay outside the gene matches.

This chain links TRBV5-5 with TRBJ2-1; TRBD1 is a possible D gene (5 bases). CDR1 SGHKS and CDR2 YYEKEE come from the germline V gene (reference sequence). CDR3 length equals 16 residues. Trimming stripped 0 bases from V and 5 bases from J, with 15 bases between. The CDR3 DNA reads as TGTGCCAGCAGCTTGGGGGGCGCAGTGGCCCACAATGAGCAGTTCTTC. This translates into CASSLGGAVAHNEQFF. Supplemented by reference TRBV5-5 and TRBJ2-1, the full variable domain reads DAGVTQSPTHLIKTRGQQVTLRCSPISGHKSVSWYQQVLGQGPQFIFQYYEKEERGRGNFPDRFSARQFPNYSSELNVNALLLGDSALYLCASSLGGAVAHNEQFFGPGTRLTVL.

The rearrangement uses TRBV30 and TRBJ2-2; 11 positions agree with TRBD1. Germline assignment: CDR1 GTSNPN and CDR2 SVGIG (reference sequence). The CDR3 loop spans 15 amino acids. J was trimmed by 1 base and V by 6 bases; bases with no gene match: 4. The CDR3 DNA sequence: TGTGCCTGTCCGGGACAGGGGGGGAACACCGGGGAGCTGTTTTTT. The encoded protein is CACPGQGGNTGELFF.

V usage is TRBV5-8 and J usage is TRBJ1-4; 7 bases line up with TRBD1. Germline CDR1 is SGHTS and CDR2 is YDEGEE. V trimming: 4 bases; J trimming: 2 bases; junction bases outside the gene matches: 5. The CDR3 contains 15 residues. The CDR3 DNA reads as TGTGCCAGCAGCCTCGGACAGGCCACTAATGAAAAACTGTTTTTT. This encodes CASSLGQATNEKLFF.